The 22 T cell receptor beta chains below all came from one sample that was sequenced in a study of T cell responses to AZD1222 COVID-19 vaccine. The data were produced by immunoSEQ multiplex PCR, yet TCRdb's version contains in-frame clones alone and is incomplete. The table shows 110,000 to 150,000 clones, with roughly 93% occurring only once. The sample consisted of peripheral blood, taken after recovery from COVID-19. Receptors were obtained from an adult who had recovered from COVID-19.

The rearrangement uses TRBV10-3 and TRBJ1-1; maybe TRBD1 (5 bases). Trimming took 3 bases from V and 7 from J, leaving 12 bases between them. Germline V gene sequence: CDR1 ENHRY, CDR2 SYGVKD. The length of the CDR3 is 13 residues. The CDR3 spells CAISDGGTVEAFF. CDR3 DNA sequence: TGTGCCATCAGTGACGGGGGAACGGTTGAAGCTTTCTTT.

V is TRBV5-4 and J is TRBJ2-5; TRBD2 matches at 7 bases. In germline, CDR1 is SGHNT, CDR2 YYREEE (reference sequence). V trimming: 2 bases; J trimming: 5 bases; junction bases outside the gene matches: 9. The CDR3 runs to 15 residues. CDR3 DNA: TGTGCCAGCAGCTTTGGGCGGGAGAAAGGGGAGACCCAGTACTTC. Translated: CASSFGREKGETQYF.

The CDR3 DNA reads as TGTGCCAGCAGCTTAAGCCGGGACAGGGCTGAAGCTTTCTTT. Translation: CASSLSRDRAEAFF. V and J are TRBV7-3 and TRBJ1-1, with 9 bases aligning to TRBD1. The CDR3 is 14 amino acids. The V segment lost 1 base and the J segment 6 bases; nucleotides outside the gene matches: 3. CDR1 and CDR2 (germline): SGHTA, FQGTGA.

The chain couples TRBV7-9 to TRBJ2-1; D gene uncertain. V was pared by 2 bases and J by 8 bases, with 10 bases between. The germline V gene has CDR1 SEHNR and CDR2 FQNEAQ (reference sequence). There are 13 residues in the CDR3. DNA of the CDR3: TGTGCCAGCAGCTTATTCTTAGTGGATGAGCAGTTCTTC. Amino acid sequence: CASSLFLVDEQFF. The full variable domain, with the rest looked up from reference TRBV7-9 and TRBJ2-1, is DTGVSQNPRHKITKRGQNVTFRCDPISEHNRLYWYRQTLGQGPEFLTYFQNEAQLEKSRLLSDRFSAERPKGSFSTLEIQRTEQGDSAMYLCASSLFLVDEQFFGPGTRLTVL.

The rearrangement links TRBV5-6 to TRBJ2-7; 8 bases map to TRBD2. CDR1 SGHDT and CDR2 YYEEEE come from the germline V gene. This CDR3 spans 15 amino acids. The trim removed 4 bases at V and 2 bases at J, leaving 8 bases unmatched. The CDR3: CASSLLLAAAYEQYF. CDR3 DNA: TGTGCCAGCAGCCTACTACTAGCGGCCGCCTACGAGCAGTACTTC.

The V and J genes are TRBV27 and TRBJ2-6, with TRBD1 matching over 9 bases. This CDR3 region has 16 residues. The trim removed 8 bases at V and 0 bases at J, leaving 5 bases unmatched. The germline V gene has CDR1 MNHEY and CDR2 SMNVEV (reference sequence). The DNA of the CDR3 is TGTGCCAGCCGGGGGGACAGGGACTCTGGGGCCAACGTCCTGACTTTC. Protein: CASRGDRDSGANVLTF.

Only one count was recorded for this clone. The chain joins TRBV6-5 to TRBJ2-2; TRBD1 agrees at 7 bases. Trimming cost V 6 bases and J 6 bases; bases outside gene matches: 10. The CDR3 extends over 15 amino acids. Germline CDR1 and CDR2: MNHEY and SVGAGI. In DNA, the CDR3 is TGTGCCAGCAGCTACCAACCGACAGGGCCCGGGGAGCTGTTTTTT. Protein sequence: CASSYQPTGPGELFF.

This chain links TRBV6-7 with TRBJ1-5; TRBD1 is a possible D gene (6 bases). TRBV6-7 is annotated as an ORF whose role is uncertain. Trimming took off 9 bases at V and 4 bases at J, with 16 bases between the two ends. CDR3 length: 14 residues. The CDR3 spells CAREGQLKNQPQHF. The DNA of the CDR3 is TGTGCCAGAGAAGGACAGTTGAAAAATCAGCCCCAGCATTTT.

The chain carries TRBV28 and TRBJ2-6; no definite D call. Trimming left V 6 bases short and J 0 bases short, with 6 bases between. The CDR3 consists of 14 residues. CDR1 and CDR2 (germline): MDHEN, SYDVKM. CDR3 coding DNA: TGTGCCAGCAGACATAACTCTGGGGCCAACGTCCTGACTTTC. Protein product: CASRHNSGANVLTF.

This clone was counted once. V gene TRBV7-9 combines with J gene TRBJ2-7; 7 positions agree with TRBD2. The CDR3 contains 15 residues. Looked up from germline, CDR1 is SEHNR and CDR2 is FQNEAQ (reference sequence). Trimming at V came to 3 bases and at J to 2 bases, leaving 7 bases not matched to a gene. The CDR3 nucleotides read TGTGCCAGCAGCTTGTGGGAGGGTCCAGCCTACGAGCAGTACTTC. Amino acids: CASSLWEGPAYEQYF.

The rearrangement links TRBV11-2 to TRBJ2-3, with 7 bases lining up with TRBD1. The V segment lost 4 bases and the J segment 2 bases; nucleotides outside the gene matches: 6. The germline CDR1 and CDR2 sequences are SGHAT and FQNNGV. This CDR3 has 15 amino acids. The CDR3 sequence is CASSSRGQFTDTQYF. For the CDR3, the DNA is TGTGCCAGCAGCTCACGGGGACAGTTCACAGATACGCAGTATTTT.

The chain carries TRBV6-1 and TRBJ1-3; 7 positions match TRBD1. V was clipped by 1 base and J by 0 bases; unmatched bases: 9. The V gene's germline CDR1 is MNHNS and CDR2 SASEGT. The length of the CDR3 is 18 residues. The CDR3 DNA is TGTGCCAGCAGTGAAGTGGACAGGAGGGTTCTCTCTGGAAACACCATATATTTT. As protein: CASSEVDRRVLSGNTIYF.

The chain is built from TRBV19 and TRBJ1-4; TRBD1 might be the D (5 bases). The CDR3 extends over 14 amino acids. The ends were cut back, 5 bases at V and 7 bases at J, with 14 bases in the middle. Germline loops: CDR1 LNHDA, CDR2 SQIVND (reference sequence). This CDR3 is CASSDLRGGEKLFF. The CDR3 DNA is TGTGCCAGTAGTGATCTAAGGGGTGGTGAAAAACTGTTTTTT.

The chain uses TRBV3-1 (or the pseudogene TRBV3-2) and TRBJ1-4, with 8 bases identical to TRBD1. CDR3 length equals 14 residues. The J segment lost 7 bases and the V segment lost 2 bases, leaving 3 bases of the junction unmatched. Looked up from germline, CDR1 is LGHDT and CDR2 is YNNKEL (reference sequence). DNA of the CDR3: TGTGCCAGCAGCCAACAGGGGGCGGGTGAAAAACTGTTTTTT. This gives the protein CASSQQGAGEKLFF.

The rearrangement links TRBV28 to TRBJ2-3, with no clear D. Germline V gene data show CDR1 as MDHEN and CDR2 as SYDVKM. CDR3 length equals 14 residues. The V end lost 3 bases, the J end lost 3 bases, and 10 bases lay between the germline ends. The CDR3 nucleotides are TGTGCCAGCAGTTTGGAAGGGTGGACAGATACGCAGTATTTT. Protein product: CASSLEGWTDTQYF.

J is TRBJ1-2 and V is TRBV7-3; D call uncertain. The CDR3 is 16 residues long. In germline, CDR1 is SGHTA, CDR2 FQGTGA. With 4 bases removed from V and 6 bases from J, the gap between germline ends came to 21 bases. In DNA, the CDR3 is TGTGCCAGCAGCTCCCTAGGGTCAGCGGATAGGGATGGCTACACCTTC. Encoded protein: CASSSLGSADRDGYTF.

J is TRBJ1-2 and V is TRBV7-9; a weak D match, TRBD1 (5 bases). The CDR3 has 16 amino acids. V dropped 8 bases and J dropped 8 bases, with 27 bases sitting between them. The V gene's germline CDR1 is SEHNR and CDR2 FQNEAQ (reference sequence). The CDR3: CASHGALLVAALGYTF. The CDR3 nucleotides are TGTGCCAGCCACGGGGCGCTGCTGGTTGCAGCGCTCGGCTACACCTTC. The full variable domain, with the rest looked up from reference TRBV7-9 and TRBJ1-2, is DTGVSQNPRHKITKRGQNVTFRCDPISEHNRLYWYRQTLGQGPEFLTYFQNEAQLEKSRLLSDRFSAERPKGSFSTLEIQRTEQGDSAMYLCASHGALLVAALGYTFGSGTRLTVV.

The J gene is TRBJ1-1, the V gene TRBV5-4, with D perhaps TRBD1 (5 bases). V was clipped by 4 bases and J by 11 bases, with 15 bases between them. CDR3 length: 12 amino acids. The germline CDR1 and CDR2 sequences are SGHNT and YYREEE (reference sequence). The CDR3: CASSSQGGDAFF. In DNA form, the CDR3 reads TGTGCCAGCAGCAGTCAGGGTGGGGATGCTTTCTTT.

The chain is built from TRBV19 and TRBJ1-5, with D possibly matching TRBD1 (5 bases). The CDR3 is 13 residues long. The germline V gene has CDR1 LNHDA and CDR2 SQIVND (reference sequence). Trimming cost V 6 bases and J 6 bases, with 12 bases left between them. The CDR3 DNA reads TGTGCCAGTAGAAGCAGGGAGGGTCAGCCCCAGCATTTT. Its translation: CASRSREGQPQHF.

J is TRBJ1-5 and V is TRBV19, with D possibly matching TRBD1 (5 bases). This CDR3 spans 16 amino acids. Germline V gene sequence: CDR1 LNHDA, CDR2 SQIVND (reference sequence). Trimming cost V 5 bases and J 4 bases, with 18 bases left between them. The CDR3 DNA reads TGTGCCAGTAGTGAAGGACATCGATTGAGTAATCAGCCCCAGCATTTT. Protein product: CASSEGHRLSNQPQHF.

This clone was observed a single time. The chain links TRBV9 to TRBJ2-5; 7 positions agree with TRBD1. Germline CDR1 is SGDLS and CDR2 is YYNGEE. The CDR3 contains 14 residues. The V and J ends lost 0 bases and 1 base, in that order; junction bases with no gene match: 0. CDR3 sequence (DNA): TGTGCCAGCAGCGTAGAGGGGGCCCAAGAGACCCAGTACTTC. It yields the protein CASSVEGAQETQYF.

The chain employs TRBV24-1 and TRBJ2-3; the match to TRBD2 covers 12 bases. Losses at the gene ends were 3 bases for V and 4 bases for J; bases not matched to a gene: 7. This CDR3 has 17 residues. Germline lookup yields CDR1 KGHDR and CDR2 SFDVKD. The CDR3 loop is CATSDPGRLAGADTQYF. CDR3 DNA sequence: TGTGCCACCAGTGATCCTGGAAGACTAGCGGGAGCAGATACGCAGTATTTT.